A single sample gave rise to the 19 T cell receptor beta chains below, sequenced in a study of identical twins. TCRdb independently ran MiXCR on the 5' RACE reads; one entry per CDR3 protein. The table lists about 490,000 distinct CDR3 sequences, over 12% of them singletons. These sequences were also reported in another study, on yellow fever vaccine responses in identical twins.

Sequencing input: CD4+ T cells sorted from blood. Source of these receptors: a woman in her late teens or twenties in good health.

The CDR3 DNA reads as TGTGCCAGCAGCAAGACAGGGGACATACAAGAAGCTTTCTTT. Translated, it gives CASSKTGDIQEAFF. The chain employs TRBV14 and TRBJ1-1; 8 bases line up with TRBD1. Germline CDR1 and CDR2: SGHDN and FVKESK. The V segment lost 5 bases and the J segment 8 bases; nucleotides outside the gene matches: 10. The CDR3 is made up of 14 amino acids. The whole variable domain, filled in from reference TRBV14 and TRBJ1-1, reads EAGVTQFPSHSVIEKGQTVTLRCDPISGHDNLYWYRRVMGKEIKFLLHFVKESKQDESGMPNNRFLAERTGGTYSTLKVQPAELEDSGVYFCASSKTGDIQEAFFGQGTRLTVV.

This clonotype was observed a handful of times. V is TRBV11-2 and J is TRBJ2-7; 8 bases are a match to TRBD2. Unmatched junction bases numbered 6, after V lost 6 bases and J lost 2 bases. CDR3 length equals 14 residues. CDR1 and CDR2 (germline): SGHAT, FQNNGV. CDR3 in DNA: TGTGCCAGCAGATCTCAGCGGGAGCCCTACGAGCAGTACTTC. Translated, it gives CASRSQREPYEQYF.

This clonotype appeared a few times. The V gene is TRBV5-1, the J gene TRBJ1-5; 8 bases are shared with TRBD1. Germline V gives CDR1 SGHRS, CDR2 YFSETQ. V lost 0 bases to trimming and J lost 4 bases; unmatched junction nucleotides: 3. The CDR3 totals 15 residues. This CDR3 reads CASSLGGQANQPQHF. CDR3 nucleotide sequence: TGCGCCAGCAGCTTGGGGGGACAGGCGAATCAGCCCCAGCATTTT.

The genes are TRBV12-3 or TRBV12-4 and TRBJ2-3; 9 bases align to TRBD1. Unmatched junction bases numbered 15, after V lost 7 bases and J lost 1 base. CDR3 length: 18 amino acids. Here the CDR3 reads CASTPTGRTGVGTDTQYF. The CDR3 DNA follows: TGTGCCAGCACCCCGACAGGAAGGACAGGGGTCGGCACAGATACGCAGTATTTT.

This clonotype was seen more than once but under ten times. V and J are TRBV29-1 and TRBJ2-2; 7 bases are shared with TRBD1. Germline V gene data show CDR1 as SQVTM and CDR2 as ANQGSEA. This CDR3 comprises 12 residues. V gave up 8 bases and J gave up 5 bases; unmatched junction bases: 5. CDR3 DNA sequence: TGCAGCTGGACAGGCTATACCGGGGAGCTGTTTTTT. It translates to CSWTGYTGELFF.

This clonotype was picked up a small number of times. This chain uses TRBV24-1 with TRBJ2-3; D not certain. The CDR3 contains 11 residues. CDR1 and CDR2 (germline): KGHDR, SFDVKD. The germline V and J ends were trimmed by 7 bases and 5 bases, with 6 bases remaining between them. This CDR3 reads CATSSGDTQYF. The CDR3 nucleotides read TGTGCCACCAGCTCGGGAGATACGCAGTATTTT.

This clonotype turned up a few times. V gene TRBV5-1 combines with J gene TRBJ2-5, with a possible D match to TRBD2 (6 bases). The CDR3 has 13 residues. Per germline, CDR1 SGHRS and CDR2 YFSETQ. Trimming took 4 bases from V and 4 from J, leaving 11 bases between them. CDR3 protein: CASSVAGTETQYF. In nucleotides, the CDR3 is TGCGCCAGCAGCGTGGCGGGAACAGAGACCCAGTACTTC.

This chain links TRBV7-9 with TRBJ2-3; D may be TRBD1 (6 bases). Per germline, CDR1 SEHNR and CDR2 FQNEAQ (reference sequence). The CDR3 has 15 residues. The V gene lost 6 bases and the J gene lost 1 base, with 14 bases spanning the gap. The CDR3 loop is CASRTDRSGTDTQYF. CDR3 DNA: TGTGCCAGCAGGACAGACAGGTCCGGCACAGATACGCAGTATTTT.

This sequence joins TRBV20-1 and TRBJ2-1; 11 bases align to TRBD2. The germline CDR1 and CDR2 sequences are DFQATT and SNEGSKA (reference sequence). This CDR3 spans 16 amino acids. V dropped 0 bases and J dropped 3; count of bases not matched to a gene: 4. In nucleotides, the CDR3 is TGCAGTGCTAGAGATCTAGCGGGGGGTCACTACAATGAGCAGTTCTTC. Translating it yields CSARDLAGGHYNEQFF.

The chain employs TRBV5-1 and TRBJ2-1; 8 positions agree with TRBD2. CDR1 is SGHRS and CDR2 is YFSETQ in the germline V gene. The CDR3 consists of 17 residues. V trimming: 4 bases; J trimming: 10 bases; junction bases outside the gene matches: 19. The CDR3 DNA follows: TGCGCCAGCAGCCTGGGGGCACCGGGAGGGGTCCAAAAGGAGCAGTTCTTC. Protein: CASSLGAPGGVQKEQFF.

This clonotype was detected a few times. The chain links TRBV15 to TRBJ1-2; tentative D call: TRBD1 (6 bases). CDR1 is LNHNV, CDR2 YYDKDF, per germline (reference sequence). Trimming pared 0 bases from V and 3 bases from J, leaving 14 bases between. This CDR3 spans 16 amino acids. Here the CDR3 reads CATSRDGQGFDYGYTF. CDR3 bases: TGTGCCACCAGCAGAGATGGGCAGGGGTTCGACTATGGCTACACCTTC.

This clonotype has a count of ten or more. The rearrangement uses TRBV5-6 and TRBJ2-1; D tentatively reads TRBD1 or TRBD2 (5 bases each). The CDR3 is 11 residues long. Germline V gives CDR1 SGHDT, CDR2 YYEEEE. Trimming took 0 bases from V and 13 from J, leaving 8 bases between them. The CDR3 nucleotides read TGTGCCAGCAGCTTGGGGGACCAACAGTTCTTC. Its translation: CASSLGDQQFF. The full variable domain, rest sourced from reference TRBV5-6 and TRBJ2-1, is DAGVTQSPTHLIKTRGQQVTLRCSPKSGHDTVSWYQQALGQGPQFIFQYYEEEERQRGNFPDRFSGHQFPNYSSELNVNALLLGDSALYLCASSLGDQQFFGPGTRLTVL.

The sample holds a few counts of this clonotype. The chain recombines TRBV9 with TRBJ2-5; possibly TRBD2 for D (6 bases). Germline-derived CDR1 and CDR2 are SGDLS and YYNGEE. This CDR3 has 15 amino acids. V lost 1 base to trimming and J lost 7 bases, with 17 bases between them. The CDR3 is CASSVSSGPAGTQYF. CDR3 coding DNA: TGTGCCAGCAGCGTATCCAGCGGGCCCGCAGGGACCCAGTACTTC.

This clonotype was observed a few times. This chain links TRBV7-8 with TRBJ2-7, with D possibly TRBD2 on 6 matching bases. The CDR3 loop spans 15 amino acids. In germline, CDR1 is SGHVS, CDR2 FQNEAQ. Trimming removed 8 bases from V and 0 bases from J, with 17 bases in between. CDR3 loop: CASGLIAVSSYEQYF. CDR3 coding DNA: TGTGCCAGCGGGTTGATAGCGGTGAGCTCCTACGAGCAGTACTTC.

This clonotype was seen only a few times. V and J are TRBV27 and TRBJ2-1; a possible D gene is TRBD1 (6 bases). Trimming removed 5 bases at V and 0 bases at J, with 14 bases between. In germline, CDR1 is MNHEY, CDR2 SMNVEV (reference sequence). The CDR3 loop spans 16 amino acids. This CDR3 reads CASSPFGQSSYNEQFF. DNA of the CDR3: TGTGCCAGCAGTCCTTTCGGACAGAGCTCCTACAATGAGCAGTTCTTC.

This clonotype was detected a few times. V is TRBV20-1 and J is TRBJ2-7; possible D gene TRBD2, 6 bases. CDR3 length: 14 residues. Germline assignment: CDR1 DFQATT and CDR2 SNEGSKA (reference sequence). Trimming left V 3 bases short and J 7 bases short, with 19 bases between. CDR3 nucleotide sequence: TGCAGTGCTAGTCAGGGCAGTTCCCGGGGGGAGCAGTACGTC. This codes for CSASQGSSRGEQYV.

This clonotype was counted a few times. This chain uses TRBV5-1 with TRBJ2-5, with 7 nucleotides matching TRBD1. The V gene's germline CDR1 is SGHRS and CDR2 YFSETQ. CDR3 size: 14 residues. After removal of 4 bases from V and 2 bases from J, the junction contained 5 bases not matched to a gene. CDR3 nucleotides: TGCGCCAGCAGCGCCGGACAGGAGCAAGAGACCCAGTACTTC. It is translated as CASSAGQEQETQYF.

The V gene is TRBV5-1, the J gene TRBJ2-2, with 10 bases aligning to TRBD2. The germline V gene has CDR1 SGHRS and CDR2 YFSETQ. V lost 2 bases to trimming and J lost 6 bases; unmatched junction nucleotides: 10. The CDR3 extends over 17 amino acids. Written as DNA, the CDR3 is TGCGCCAGCAGCTTCGGGTTTGCTAGCGGGAGCGCCGGGGAGCTGTTTTTT. It yields the protein CASSFGFASGSAGELFF.

There are many counts of this clonotype. The rearrangement uses TRBV5-1 and TRBJ1-2, with a possible D match to TRBD1 (6 bases). Trimming cost V 2 bases and J 7 bases, with 12 bases left between them. Germline lookup yields CDR1 SGHRS and CDR2 YFSETQ. This CDR3 region has 13 residues. CDR3 DNA: TGCGCCAGCAGCTTTGACAGGTCCGGTGGCTACACCTTC. Its translation: CASSFDRSGGYTF.